This entry lists 14 T cell receptor beta chains sequenced from one sample in a study of CD8+CD57+ T cells in acquired aplastic anemia. The TCR beta profiling, which covered VDJ combination and CDR3 sequence, was carried out using genomic DNA as the template. From the reads, TCRdb called clonotypes with MiXCR, one entry per CDR3 protein. The table records under 500,000 distinct CDR3 sequences, under 40% of them present only once. The authors sequenced patients whose flow cytometry had shown CD8+CD57+ cell expansion. Sequenced material: sorted CD4+, CD8+, or CD8+CD57+ T cells (not recorded which) from PBMCs. The receptors derive from a human donor with aplastic anemia.

A remark on this clonotype: Sequence at one end of the junction differs from germline and may be a read error. V usage is TRBV19 and J usage is TRBJ1-3, with D hard to call. Germline V gives CDR1 LNHDA, CDR2 SQIVND (reference sequence). The CDR3 extends over 15 amino acids. CDR3 region: CASSPTGLSGNAIYF. Written as DNA, the CDR3 is TGTGCCAGTAGTCCAACGGGCCTATCTGGAAACGCCATATATTTT.

This clonotype has at least ten counts. The CDR3 nucleotides are TGTGCCAGCAGTGATCACGGGCCGAATGAAAAACTGTTTTTT. This sequence encodes CASSDHGPNEKLFF. This sequence joins TRBV25-1 and TRBJ1-4; D is ambiguous. V shed 3 bases and J shed 5 bases, with 10 bases lying between them. There are 14 residues in the CDR3. Germline CDR1 and CDR2: MGHDK and SYGVNS. The variable domain in full, completed from reference TRBV25-1 and TRBJ1-4, reads EADIYQTPRYLVIGTGKKITLECSQTMGHDKMYWYQQDPGMELHLIHYSYGVNSTEKGDLSSESTVSRIRTEHFPLTLESARPSHTSQYLCASSDHGPNEKLFFGSGTQLSVL.

This clonotype appeared many times. This chain links TRBV5-1 with TRBJ2-3, with 7 nucleotides matching TRBD2. J lost 1 base, V lost 6 bases, and 5 bases had no gene match. CDR3 length: 14 residues. Germline V CDR1 and CDR2: SGHRS, YFSETQ. The CDR3 region is CASTPSGRTDTQYF. The DNA for the CDR3 is TGCGCCAGCACGCCTAGCGGTCGCACAGATACGCAGTATTTT.

V usage is TRBV19 and J usage is TRBJ1-4; 7 nucleotides line up with TRBD1. Losses at the gene ends were 9 bases for V and 1 base for J; bases not matched to a gene: 8. The CDR3 is 15 amino acids. CDR1 and CDR2 (germline): LNHDA, SQIVND (reference sequence). CDR3 protein: CASRDRSVTNEKLFF. The CDR3 DNA reads as TGTGCCAGCCGGGACAGAAGTGTAACTAATGAAAAACTGTTTTTT.

This clonotype turned up a few times. J is TRBJ2-7 and V is TRBV5-1; TRBD2 agrees at 7 bases. The CDR3 loop spans 15 amino acids. The J segment lost 1 base and the V segment lost 0 bases, leaving 4 bases of the junction unmatched. Germline values: CDR1 SGHRS, CDR2 YFSETQ. The DNA for the CDR3 is TGCGCCAGCAGCTTGGGCGGGAGCGGTTCCTACGAGCAGTACTTC. Amino acids: CASSLGGSGSYEQYF.

This chain links TRBV19 with TRBJ1-5; 8 bases are a match to TRBD1. The CDR3 extends over 18 amino acids. With V trimmed by 6 bases and J by 0 bases, 13 bases remained unmatched. The V gene's germline CDR1 is LNHDA and CDR2 SQIVND (reference sequence). CDR3 loop: CASSPTWDRLYSNQPQHF. The CDR3 DNA is TGTGCCAGTAGCCCCACATGGGACAGGCTTTATAGCAATCAGCCCCAGCATTTT. The full variable domain, its missing parts supplied by reference TRBV19 and TRBJ1-5, is DGGITQSPKYLFRKEGQNVTLSCEQNLNHDAMYWYRQDPGQGLRLIYYSQIVNDFQKGDIAEGYSVSREKKESFPLTVTSAQKNPTAFYLCASSPTWDRLYSNQPQHFGDGTRLSIL.

The CDR3, as DNA: TGTGCCAGTAGTAAGCTCTACAAACTAGCGGCTGAAGAGACCCAGTACTTC. It is translated as CASSKLYKLAAEETQYF. The chain combines TRBV19 with TRBJ2-5, with 8 bases that match TRBD2. Germline V lookup: CDR1 LNHDA, CDR2 SQIVND (reference sequence). V dropped 4 bases and J dropped 3; count of bases not matched to a gene: 13. The CDR3 runs to 17 residues.

The J gene is TRBJ1-2, the V gene TRBV5-1, with D possibly being TRBD1 (5 bases). The CDR3 loop spans 14 amino acids. In germline, CDR1 is SGHRS, CDR2 YFSETQ. Trimming removed 0 bases at V and 8 bases at J, with 14 bases between. The CDR3 nucleotides read TGCGCCAGCAGCTTGGTCGACCTTAAGGGGGGCTACACCTTC. It encodes CASSLVDLKGGYTF. Using reference TRBV5-1 and TRBJ1-2 for the parts outside the CDR3, the full variable domain is KAGVTQTPRYLIKTRGQQVTLSCSPISGHRSVSWYQQTPGQGLQFLFEYFSETQRNKGNFPGRFSGRQFSNSRSEMNVSTLELGDSALYLCASSLVDLKGGYTFGSGTRLTVV.

This clonotype was counted a few times. The rearrangement uses TRBV19 and TRBJ2-7; 10 nucleotides line up with TRBD1. This CDR3 has 14 residues. Germline values: CDR1 LNHDA, CDR2 SQIVND (reference sequence). The junction had 8 bases not matched to a gene; V was cut back by 9 bases and J by 3 bases. The CDR3 region is CASSGQGDLYEQYF. CDR3 bases: TGTGCCAGCAGTGGACAGGGGGATCTCTACGAGCAGTACTTC.

This clonotype was recorded at least ten times. The chain joins TRBV2 to TRBJ2-7, with a weak D call TRBD2 (6 bases). The CDR3 has 14 amino acids. The V end lost 7 bases, the J end lost 5 bases, and 18 bases lay between the germline ends. Germline CDR1 is SNHLY and CDR2 is FYNNEI. The CDR3 loop is CASTLEGRFDEQYF. In nucleotides, the CDR3 is TGTGCCAGCACCTTGGAGGGGAGGTTTGACGAGCAGTACTTC.

The chain couples TRBV11-1 to TRBJ1-4; 8 bases agree with TRBD1. Germline-derived CDR1 and CDR2 are SGHAT and FQDESV (reference sequence). V lost 5 bases and J lost 6; bases outside the gene matches: 14. The length of the CDR3 is 17 residues. The CDR3 spells CASSRGGGAGGDEKLFF. The CDR3 DNA reads TGTGCCAGCAGCCGAGGAGGTGGGGCAGGGGGCGATGAAAAACTGTTTTTT.

This clonotype appeared a few times. The V and J genes are TRBV6-1 and TRBJ2-5, with TRBD2 identical over 8 bases. Germline CDR1 MNHNS, CDR2 SASEGT. Germline trimming cut 4 bases from V and 3 bases from J; bases unmatched to any gene: 7. The CDR3 sequence is 15 residues long. This CDR3 reads CASSATSGLEETQYF. The CDR3 DNA sequence: TGTGCCAGCAGTGCTACTAGCGGACTCGAAGAGACCCAGTACTTC.

The chain recombines TRBV10-3 with TRBJ1-6, with D possibly TRBD1 on 6 matching bases. The CDR3 covers 14 residues. Germline CDR1 and CDR2: ENHRY and SYGVKD. Trimming pared 4 bases from V and 7 bases from J, leaving 11 bases between. The CDR3 DNA follows: TGTGCCATCAGTGCGCGGGGGCGGAATTCACCCCTCCACTTT. This translates into CAISARGRNSPLHF.

In its sample, this clonotype was seen a few times. The chain carries TRBV12-3 or TRBV12-4 and TRBJ1-4; D is perhaps TRBD1 (5 bases). This CDR3 contains 16 residues. The V end was cut by 3 bases, the J end by 0 bases, with 11 bases between. The DNA for the CDR3 is TGTGCCAGCAGTTTCGGGGGAGGCTCAACTAATGAAAAACTGTTTTTT. Its protein product is CASSFGGGSTNEKLFF.